Sequencing of this T cell receptor beta chain was carried out in a study of blood T cell repertoires in COVID-19. Whole-study context: Samples came from the United States, Italy and Spain, spanning acute and convalescent COVID-19.

Libraries were prepared by immunoSEQ multiplex PCR; TCRdb keeps only in-frame clonotypes and omits some of them. The sample holds about 160,000 clones, about four fifths seen once. This clone was recorded a few times. V was pared by 3 bases and J by 8 bases, with 9 bases of the junction left unmatched. The CDR3 covers 14 residues. Germline assignment: CDR1 MNHNS and CDR2 SASEGT. The chain recombines TRBV6-1 with TRBJ1-2, with 7 bases lining up with TRBD1. This clonotype was obtained from a man between 65 and 85 years old who had recovered from COVID-19. Sample: peripheral blood. The CDR3 coding sequence is TGTGCCAGCAGTGAGGCCGACAGGGTGAGCGGCTACACCTTC. It specifies CASSEADRVSGYTF.